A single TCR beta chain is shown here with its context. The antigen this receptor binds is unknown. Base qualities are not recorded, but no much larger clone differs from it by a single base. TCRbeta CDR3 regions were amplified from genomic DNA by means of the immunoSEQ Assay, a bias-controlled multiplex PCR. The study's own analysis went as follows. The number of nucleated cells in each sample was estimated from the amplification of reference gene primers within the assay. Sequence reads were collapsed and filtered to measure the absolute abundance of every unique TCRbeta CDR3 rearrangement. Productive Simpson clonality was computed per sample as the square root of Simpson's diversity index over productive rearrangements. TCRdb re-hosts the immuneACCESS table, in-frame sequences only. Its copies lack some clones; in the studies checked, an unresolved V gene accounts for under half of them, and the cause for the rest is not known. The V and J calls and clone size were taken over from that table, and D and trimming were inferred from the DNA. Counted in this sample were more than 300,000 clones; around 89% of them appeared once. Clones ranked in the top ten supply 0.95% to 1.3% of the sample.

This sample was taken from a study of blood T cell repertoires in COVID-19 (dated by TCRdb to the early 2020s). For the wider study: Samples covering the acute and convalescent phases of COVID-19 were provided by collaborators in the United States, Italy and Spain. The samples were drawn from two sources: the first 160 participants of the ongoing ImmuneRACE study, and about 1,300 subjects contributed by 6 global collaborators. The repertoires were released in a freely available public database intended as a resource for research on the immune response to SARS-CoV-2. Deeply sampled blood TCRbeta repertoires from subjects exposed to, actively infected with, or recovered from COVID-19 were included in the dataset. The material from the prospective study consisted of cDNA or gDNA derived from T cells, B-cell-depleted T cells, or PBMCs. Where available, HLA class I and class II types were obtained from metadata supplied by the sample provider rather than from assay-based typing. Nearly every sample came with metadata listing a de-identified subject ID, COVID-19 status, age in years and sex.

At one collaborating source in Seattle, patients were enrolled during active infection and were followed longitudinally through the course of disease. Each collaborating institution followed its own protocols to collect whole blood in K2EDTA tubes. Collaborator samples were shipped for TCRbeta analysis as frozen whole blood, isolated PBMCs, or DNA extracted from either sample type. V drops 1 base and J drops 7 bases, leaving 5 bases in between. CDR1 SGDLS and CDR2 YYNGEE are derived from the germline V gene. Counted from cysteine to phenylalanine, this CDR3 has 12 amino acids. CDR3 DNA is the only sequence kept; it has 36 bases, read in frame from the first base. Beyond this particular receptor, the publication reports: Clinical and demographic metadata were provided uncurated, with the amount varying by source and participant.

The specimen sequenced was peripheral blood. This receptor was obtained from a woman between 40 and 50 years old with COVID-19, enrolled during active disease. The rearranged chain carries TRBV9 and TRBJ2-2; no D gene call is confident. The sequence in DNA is TGTGCCAGCAGCGTATACGGCGGGGAGCTGTTTTTT. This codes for CASSVYGGELFF.